Listed below are T cell receptor beta chains from one sample, sequenced in a study of molecular identifiers for immune sequencing clone quantification. TCRdb re-called the PCR reads through MiXCR, storing one row per CDR3 protein. Among around 470,000 distinct CDR3 sequences, 20% to 25% were seen once, and the ten largest hold about 0.8%. Sequencing input: naive CD8+ T cells from blood, with Jurkat cell RNA spiked in. These receptors were collected from a human donor in good health. Some libraries in this study had Jurkat cell RNA spiked in. Each CDR3 is given without its conserved first and last residue. Clone size is stated in some rows and not others, as once, few, many or a class when expanded.

size: NA
J: TRBJ2-1
V: TRBV28
CDR3: ASSLDRNGDEQF

size: many
J: TRBJ1-1
V: TRBV7-9
CDR3: ASSSRDVMNTEAF

size: few
J: TRBJ2-7
V: TRBV12-3/TRBV12-4
CDR3: ASSLQGDYEQY

size: many
J: TRBJ2-4
V: TRBV12-3/TRBV12-4
CDR3: ASSRTGDKNIQY

size: NA
J: TRBJ2-1
V: TRBV6-5
CDR3: ASTTKSYYEQF

size: many
J: TRBJ1-2
V: TRBV28
CDR3: ASRLGQGRYRNYGYT

size: few
J: TRBJ2-1
V: TRBV6-5
CDR3: ASGEVYNEQF

size: NA
J: TRBJ2-3
V: TRBV6-2/TRBV6-3
CDR3: ASSQGNSGGRDTQY

size: few
J: TRBJ1-2
V: TRBV7-9
CDR3: ASSLYDWGTYGYT

size: NA
J: TRBJ2-5
V: TRBV11-2
CDR3: ASSNRLAGGPQETQY

size: many
J: TRBJ1-5
V: TRBV6-6
CDR3: ASTNWGSSNQPQH

size: NA
J: TRBJ1-5
V: TRBV19
CDR3: ASSIEGQGPQPQH

size: NA
J: TRBJ1-1
V: TRBV11-2
CDR3: ASSLEEGNTEAF

size: many
J: TRBJ1-5
V: TRBV7-9
CDR3: ASSHQGQPQH

size: few
J: TRBJ2-2
V: TRBV4-1
CDR3: ASSQETGARPGGELF

size: many
J: TRBJ1-5
V: TRBV28
CDR3: ASSPGGPVSNQPQH

size: many
J: TRBJ1-5
V: TRBV13
CDR3: ASSLGLTGGGQPQH

size: once
J: TRBJ2-2
V: TRBV6-5
CDR3: ASTQGVSGNTGELF

size: NA
J: TRBJ1-2
V: TRBV11-2
CDR3: ASSLEGALDDYGYT

size: NA
J: TRBJ2-7
V: TRBV27
CDR3: ASSLQGAPSEQY

size: few
J: TRBJ2-7
V: TRBV19
CDR3: ASSEAYPNYEQY

size: NA
J: TRBJ2-7
V: TRBV9
CDR3: AGSVAPGTNYEQY

size: many
J: TRBJ2-1
V: TRBV12-3/TRBV12-4
CDR3: ASSPYTPYNEQF